This entry concerns a single T cell receptor beta chain. No antigen is known for it. Base qualities are not at hand, and no much larger clone is one base apart. CDR1 and CDR2 are drawn from the germline V gene (reference sequence): DFQATT, SNEGSKA. V and J are trimmed by 3 bases and 0 bases, and the gene matches miss 9 bases of the junction. The CDR3 starts with the cysteine, ends with the phenylalanine, and has 16 residues. The DNA shown is the 48-base CDR3, in frame from base 1. This record belongs to a study of CD8 T cells in ankylosing spondylitis (dated by TCRdb to between 2016 and 2019). Background on the whole study: The study profiled T cell receptor beta repertoires in healthy donors and ankylosing spondylitis patients to find disease-linked TCR variants. The full study cohort comprised around 25 ankylosing spondylitis patients and 110 or so healthy donors. Samples of peripheral blood were taken, and for ankylosing spondylitis patients, synovial fluid was collected as well. The study at large found these results: According to the report, matched synovial fluid samples from ankylosing spondylitis patients were significantly enriched for the disease-linked clones. Blood from ankylosing spondylitis patients appeared to be characterized by a TCR beta motif made up of under ten highly homologous amino acid variants. Some motif variants had previously been reported in the synovial fluid and blood of reactive arthritis patients, which suggests shared mechanisms of disease initiation. The disease-linked clones had a CD8+ phenotype and were found at relatively low frequencies in peripheral blood.

The sequencing machine was an Illumina HiSeq 2500. TCR beta libraries were prepared by quantitative 5'-RACE with molecular barcodes. Processing in the source paper ran as follows. To identify disease-linked TCR variants, a new computational method was used, one built on a probabilistic model of VDJ rearrangement. Using fastp at Q25 and MiXCR, TCRdb reprocessed the public reads and kept productive beta chains. Each CDR3 protein gets just one entry, which takes the most common genes and DNA from the rows behind it. The V and J calls, along with clone size, are taken from TCRdb and not from the paper's own processing. The sample table holds approximately 90,000 distinct CDR3 sequences, of which about 8% were seen once. Around 10% of the sample is held by the ten biggest clonotypes.

This receptor was obtained from a male donor with ankylosing spondylitis or in good health (not recorded which). Source material: blood, either unsorted or a sorted T cell fraction (not recorded which). Recombination joined TRBV20-1 with TRBJ2-3, with 7 bases matching TRBD2. The DNA sequence is as follows: TGCAGTGCTAGGGACGGGGGGAGTTCTAGCACAGATACGCAGTATTTT. Its protein reads: CSARDGGSSSTDTQYF.